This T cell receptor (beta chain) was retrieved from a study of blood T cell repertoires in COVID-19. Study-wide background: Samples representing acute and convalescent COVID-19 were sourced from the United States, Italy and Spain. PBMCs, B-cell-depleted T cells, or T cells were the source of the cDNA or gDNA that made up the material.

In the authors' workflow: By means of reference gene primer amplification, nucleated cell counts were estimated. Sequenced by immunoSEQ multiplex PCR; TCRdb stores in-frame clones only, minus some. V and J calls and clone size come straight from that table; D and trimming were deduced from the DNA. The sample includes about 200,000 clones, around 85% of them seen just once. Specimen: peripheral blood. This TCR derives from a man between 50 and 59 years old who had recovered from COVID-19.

CDR3 DNA: TGTGCCAGCACCTACATGACAGGGGCTAGCAATCAGCCCCAGCATTTT. It is translated as CASTYMTGASNQPQHF. V usage is TRBV28 and J usage is TRBJ1-5; TRBD1 agrees at 8 bases. Trimming took 7 bases from V and 0 from J; bases not matched to a gene: 8. Germline CDR1 MDHEN, CDR2 SYDVKM. The CDR3 totals 16 residues. Filled out from reference TRBV28 and TRBJ1-5, the complete variable domain reads DVKVTQSSRYLVKRTGEKVFLECVQDMDHENMFWYRQDPGLGLRLIYFSYDVKMKEKGDIPEGYSVSREKKERFSLILESASTNQTSMYLCASTYMTGASNQPQHFGDGTRLSIL.